This passage covers 9 T cell receptor beta chains from one sample sequenced in a study of response to subunit inactivated influenza vaccine. From the RT-PCR reads, TCRdb called clonotypes with MiXCR, one entry per CDR3 protein. Of 150,000 to 200,000 distinct CDR3 sequences listed, 12% are singletons. This same sample was also taken into another study, of T cells expressing NK-cell markers. In that study: With UMIs, 5'RACE template switching was used to make TCR beta cDNA.

Sequenced here: CD8+ T cells sorted from PBMCs, sampled 12 days after vaccination. These receptors came from a man in his forties or fifties who received an inactivated influenza vaccine.

CDR3 DNA: TGTGCCAGCAGAACAACAGGGTCGTACACTGAAGCTTTCTTT. Translating gives CASRTTGSYTEAFF. The chain couples TRBV27 to TRBJ1-1, with D maybe TRBD1 (6 bases). Germline CDR1 and CDR2: MNHEY and SMNVEV (reference sequence). This CDR3 region has 14 residues. V was shortened by 6 bases and J by 3 bases, with 14 bases between the two germline ends.

The chain combines TRBV12-3 or TRBV12-4 with TRBJ2-1; the match to TRBD2 covers 7 bases. V gave up 3 bases and J gave up 9 bases; unmatched junction bases: 11. This CDR3 comprises 15 residues. The CDR3 DNA is TGTGCCAGCAGTTTCCCTGGACTAGGATGGGGTGAGCAGTTCTTC. Its translation is CASSFPGLGWGEQFF.

The chain combines TRBV4-3 with TRBJ1-4; a weak D match, TRBD1 (6 bases). This CDR3 is 15 amino acids long. Between the trimmed V and J ends, which lost 4 bases and 7 bases, there was a span of 16 bases. Germline assignment: CDR1 LGHNA and CDR2 YSLEER. CDR3 protein: CASSPTRGGVEKLFF. The DNA for the CDR3 is TGCGCCAGCAGCCCTACTCGAGGGGGAGTTGAAAAACTGTTTTTT.

This clonotype was seen many times. The CDR3 protein is CASSVWGPGNTGELFF. For the CDR3, the DNA is TGTGCCAGCAGCGTATGGGGGCCGGGAAACACCGGGGAGCTGTTTTTT. This sequence joins TRBV9 and TRBJ2-2, with TRBD1 as a possible D gene (6 bases). The germline gives CDR1 SGDLS, CDR2 YYNGEE. The CDR3 spans 16 residues. The germline V and J ends were trimmed by 1 base and 2 bases, with 12 bases remaining between them.

The chain employs TRBV4-1 and TRBJ2-3; 8 bases align to TRBD2. Germline V gene lookup returns CDR1 MGHRA and CDR2 YSYEKL. The CDR3 extends over 16 amino acids. Trimming removed 0 bases from V and 7 bases from J; junction bases left unmatched: 9. The CDR3 sequence is CASSQDGYTSGYTQYF. The CDR3 DNA is TGCGCCAGCAGCCAAGACGGATATACTAGCGGATATACGCAGTATTTT.

This chain uses TRBV19 with TRBJ1-1; possibly TRBD1 for D (5 bases). CDR1 LNHDA and CDR2 SQIVND come from the germline V gene (reference sequence). Trimming stripped 7 bases from V and 1 base from J, with 16 bases between. This CDR3 comprises 15 residues. The CDR3 region is CASIEGTSGNTEAFF. CDR3 nucleotides: TGTGCCAGTATAGAGGGGACTTCGGGGAACACTGAAGCTTTCTTT.

The chain combines TRBV13 with TRBJ2-5; TRBD2 matches 10 bases. Germline CDR1 is PRHDT and CDR2 is FYEKMQ (reference sequence). The CDR3 is made up of 16 amino acids. Losses at the gene ends were 3 bases for V and 2 bases for J; bases not matched to a gene: 6. In nucleotides, the CDR3 is TGTGCCAGCAGCTTCCAGCGGGGGGGCCCGCAAGAGACCCAGTACTTC. Amino acid sequence: CASSFQRGGPQETQYF.

The sample holds a few counts of this clonotype. This sequence joins TRBV4-1 and TRBJ2-3; 10 positions agree with TRBD2. There are 17 residues in the CDR3. Germline trimming cut 5 bases from V and 2 bases from J; bases unmatched to any gene: 10. Germline V gene data show CDR1 as MGHRA and CDR2 as YSYEKL. CDR3 sequence reads: CASSVSGGASYTDTQYF. CDR3 DNA: TGCGCCAGCAGCGTCAGCGGGGGGGCCTCCTACACAGATACGCAGTATTTT.

This clonotype was seen a handful of times. V usage is TRBV7-6 and J usage is TRBJ1-2; tentative D call: TRBD1 (5 bases). Trimming pared 1 base from V and 5 bases from J, leaving 11 bases between. There are 14 residues in the CDR3. Germline assignment: CDR1 SGHVS and CDR2 FNYEAQ. CDR3 DNA sequence: TGTGCCAGCAGCTTAGGAGAGGGGTTTTATGGCTACACCTTC. Its protein is CASSLGEGFYGYTF.